This TCR beta chain came from a study of T cells after yellow fever vaccination. Overall study context: In the case of low-cell-number fractions, SMART-Seq v4 Ultra Low Input was used for preparation. Study conclusions and caveats: The secondary T-cell response peaked on day 5, not day 15, but was weaker. Booster sampling recovered most clones from primary vaccination (96% CD4, around 88% CD8).

Comments on this clonotype: The antigen is unknown.

Each CDR3 protein gets one entry after TCRdb re-called the 5' RACE reads with MiXCR. The table records 78,000 or so distinct CDR3 sequences, about 7.2% of them present only once. Trimming removed 6 bases from V and 7 bases from J, with 12 bases in between. Germline V gives CDR1 LGHNT, CDR2 FRNRAP. The CDR3 length is 13 residues. Sequenced here: CD8+ T cells sorted from PBMCs, sampled around 10 days after the first yellow fever vaccination. The rearrangement links TRBV12-5 to TRBJ1-4, with D perhaps matching TRBD1 (6 bases). The TCR sequence derives from a man younger than 30 who received the YFV17D yellow fever vaccine. This chain's CDR3 is CASGIGGGEKLFF. The CDR3 nucleotides are TGTGCTAGTGGCATTGGAGGGGGTGAAAAACTGTTTTTT.